This TCR beta chain originates from a study of spatial heterogeneity in lung cancer. This clonotype showed up many times. MiXCR, applied by TCRdb to the 5' RACE reads, yields one record per CDR3 protein. This repertoire shows tens of thousands of distinct CDR3 sequences, about 5.8% found once; its top ten account for roughly 10%. Germline values: CDR1 DFQATT, CDR2 SNEGSKA (reference sequence). The ends were cut back, 6 bases at V and 4 bases at J, with 9 bases in the middle. The CDR3 loop spans 11 amino acids. Time point: sample taken at primary tumor resection. The input material, whole RNA from tumor, nontumor lung or frozen PBMC, was sequenced unsorted.

The sample was PBMCs, taken at surgery. This TCR was recovered from a male donor with early-stage non-small cell lung cancer. V is TRBV20-1 and J is TRBJ2-5, with D maybe TRBD2 (5 bases). DNA of the CDR3: TGCAGTGCCGAGGGCCCAGAGACCCAGTACTTC. It encodes CSAEGPETQYF.